This is a list of T cell receptor beta chains from one sample in a study of vaccination effects on CD4 cells after COVID-19. Sequencing was performed with immunoSEQ multiplex PCR; in TCRdb, only in-frame clones are kept and a portion is missing. The profile shows about 21,000 clones, roughly 73% of them singletons. No cognate antigen is known for these TCRs. The sample was CD4+ T cells from PBMCs cultured with HCoV-NL63 spike peptides, taken before COVID-19 vaccination. These receptors originate from a human donor who received a COVID-19 vaccine. Both conserved end residues are part of each CDR3. The order of the fields is V gene, D gene, J gene, clone size, CDR3 protein, CDR3 DNA. A D gene is named only where the DNA matches it firmly. Rows give clone size only sometimes, using once, few, many, or a class for an expanded clone.

v_call: TRBV6-5
d_call: NA
j_call: TRBJ1-2
clone_size: NA
cdr3_aa: CASSYGAANYGYTF
cdr3_nt: TGTGCCAGCAGTTACGGGGCAGCTAACTATGGCTACACCTTC

v_call: TRBV4-3
d_call: NA
j_call: TRBJ2-2
clone_size: NA
cdr3_aa: CASSPWNTGELFF
cdr3_nt: TGCGCCAGCAGCCCCTGGAACACCGGGGAGCTGTTTTTT

v_call: TRBV11-3
d_call: NA
j_call: TRBJ2-2
clone_size: NA
cdr3_aa: CASSSNLFGELFF
cdr3_nt: TGTGCCAGCAGCTCAAACCTTTTCGGGGAGCTGTTTTTT

v_call: TRBV7-2
d_call: TRBD1
j_call: TRBJ1-2
clone_size: few
cdr3_aa: CASSPVDRAKYGYTF
cdr3_nt: TGTGCCAGCAGCCCAGTAGACAGGGCCAAGTATGGCTACACCTTC

v_call: TRBV10-3
d_call: TRBD1
j_call: TRBJ1-5
clone_size: NA
cdr3_aa: CAIRPTGDNQPQHF
cdr3_nt: TGTGCCATCAGACCGACAGGGGATAATCAGCCCCAGCATTTT

v_call: TRBV5-4
d_call: TRBD2
j_call: TRBJ2-5
clone_size: NA
cdr3_aa: CASSLTLLAGIQETQYF
cdr3_nt: TGTGCCAGCAGCTTGACCCTACTAGCGGGGATCCAAGAGACCCAGTACTTC

v_call: TRBV5-1
d_call: NA
j_call: TRBJ1-5
clone_size: NA
cdr3_aa: CASSLAAVPSNQPQHF
cdr3_nt: TGCGCCAGCAGCTTGGCGGCAGTTCCTAGCAATCAGCCCCAGCATTTT

v_call: TRBV5-6
d_call: TRBD1
j_call: TRBJ2-5
clone_size: once
cdr3_aa: CASSLGTGEQETQYF
cdr3_nt: TGTGCCAGCAGCTTGGGGACAGGGGAACAAGAGACCCAGTACTTC

v_call: TRBV5-1
d_call: NA
j_call: TRBJ1-2
clone_size: few
cdr3_aa: CASSLLTPDYGYTF
cdr3_nt: TGCGCCAGCAGCTTGTTGACACCGGACTATGGCTACACCTTC

v_call: TRBV5-1
d_call: NA
j_call: TRBJ2-3
clone_size: NA
cdr3_aa: CASSFPDRGRTDTQYF
cdr3_nt: TGCGCCAGCAGCTTTCCTGATAGGGGCCGAACAGATACGCAGTATTTT

v_call: TRBV5-1
d_call: NA
j_call: TRBJ2-5
clone_size: NA
cdr3_aa: CASSRVGGETQYF
cdr3_nt: TGCGCCAGCAGCCGGGTAGGAGGAGAGACCCAGTACTTC

v_call: TRBV28
d_call: TRBD1
j_call: TRBJ1-1
clone_size: NA
cdr3_aa: CLSGRGVNTEAFF
cdr3_nt: TGTCTCTCAGGCAGGGGGGTGAACACTGAAGCTTTCTTT

v_call: TRBV6-1
d_call: NA
j_call: TRBJ2-1
clone_size: NA
cdr3_aa: CASRAGSYNEQFF
cdr3_nt: TGTGCCAGCAGGGCTGGGTCCTACAATGAGCAGTTCTTC

v_call: TRBV11-1
d_call: NA
j_call: TRBJ1-1
clone_size: NA
cdr3_aa: CASSFWGEVNTEAFF
cdr3_nt: TGTGCCAGCAGCTTTTGGGGGGAGGTGAACACTGAAGCTTTCTTT

v_call: TRBV29-1
d_call: TRBD1
j_call: TRBJ1-1
clone_size: NA
cdr3_aa: CSAQTGEAFF
cdr3_nt: TGCAGCGCTCAGACAGGGGAAGCTTTCTTT

v_call: TRBV5-4
d_call: NA
j_call: TRBJ1-1
clone_size: NA
cdr3_aa: CASSPRQQLNTEAFF
cdr3_nt: TGTGCCAGCAGCCCCCGCCAACAGTTGAACACTGAAGCTTTCTTT

v_call: TRBV6-2/TRBV6-3
d_call: NA
j_call: TRBJ2-1
clone_size: NA
cdr3_aa: CASSRDSRSPYNEQFF
cdr3_nt: TGTGCCAGCAGCAGGGACTCCCGGTCGCCTTACAATGAGCAGTTCTTC

v_call: TRBV12-3/TRBV12-4
d_call: NA
j_call: TRBJ1-1
clone_size: NA
cdr3_aa: CASSLGQNTEAFF
cdr3_nt: TGTGCCAGCAGTTTAGGTCAGAACACTGAAGCTTTCTTT

v_call: TRBV2
d_call: TRBD1
j_call: TRBJ1-3
clone_size: NA
cdr3_aa: CASSTGVNTIYF
cdr3_nt: TGTGCCAGCTCTACAGGGGTAAACACCATATATTTT

v_call: TRBV6-2/TRBV6-3
d_call: NA
j_call: TRBJ1-2
clone_size: few
cdr3_aa: CASSPFLRISYGYTF
cdr3_nt: TGTGCCAGCAGTCCATTCCTCAGGATTAGCTATGGCTACACCTTC

v_call: TRBV5-6
d_call: NA
j_call: TRBJ2-1
clone_size: NA
cdr3_aa: CASSPIGGPYNEQFF
cdr3_nt: TGTGCCAGCAGCCCAATCGGGGGACCTTACAATGAGCAGTTCTTC

v_call: TRBV30
d_call: NA
j_call: TRBJ1-3
clone_size: NA
cdr3_aa: CAWSDFRGSGNTIYF
cdr3_nt: TGTGCCTGGAGCGACTTTAGAGGATCTGGAAACACCATATATTTT

v_call: TRBV4-2
d_call: TRBD2
j_call: TRBJ2-3
clone_size: NA
cdr3_aa: CASSRPRASGGITDTQYF
cdr3_nt: TGTGCCAGCAGCCGACCGAGGGCTAGCGGGGGGATCACAGATACGCAGTATTTT

v_call: TRBV20-1
d_call: NA
j_call: TRBJ2-7
clone_size: NA
cdr3_aa: CSASSSEYEQYF
cdr3_nt: TGCAGTGCTAGTTCTAGCGAGTACGAGCAGTACTTC

v_call: TRBV5-4
d_call: NA
j_call: TRBJ2-1
clone_size: NA
cdr3_aa: CASSLAGLLPNEQFF
cdr3_nt: TGTGCCAGCAGCTTGGCGGGGCTCCTCCCAAATGAGCAGTTCTTC

v_call: TRBV4-3
d_call: TRBD1
j_call: TRBJ2-1
clone_size: NA
cdr3_aa: CASSHRDRVQYNEQFF
cdr3_nt: TGCGCCAGCAGCCACCGCGACAGGGTTCAATACAATGAGCAGTTCTTC

v_call: TRBV6-6
d_call: TRBD2
j_call: TRBJ2-7
clone_size: NA
cdr3_aa: CASSRSAGGPHEQYF
cdr3_nt: TGTGCCAGCAGTCGATCAGCGGGAGGGCCTCACGAGCAGTACTTC

v_call: TRBV11-2
d_call: NA
j_call: TRBJ1-1
clone_size: NA
cdr3_aa: CASSLTRGGAFF
cdr3_nt: TGTGCCAGCAGCTTAACCCGTGGGGGGGCTTTCTTT

v_call: TRBV9
d_call: NA
j_call: TRBJ1-1
clone_size: once
cdr3_aa: CASSVDSLNTEAFF
cdr3_nt: TGTGCCAGCAGCGTAGACAGTCTGAACACTGAAGCTTTCTTT

v_call: TRBV7-2
d_call: TRBD1
j_call: TRBJ1-1
clone_size: NA
cdr3_aa: CASSLGQGASEAFF
cdr3_nt: TGTGCCAGCAGCTTAGGACAGGGGGCCTCTGAAGCTTTCTTT

v_call: TRBV5-1
d_call: NA
j_call: TRBJ1-1
clone_size: NA
cdr3_aa: CASSLGVGGEAFF
cdr3_nt: TGCGCCAGCAGCTTGGGTGTGGGGGGCGAAGCTTTCTTT

v_call: TRBV5-1
d_call: TRBD1
j_call: TRBJ1-1
clone_size: NA
cdr3_aa: CASSASGTGGTEAFF
cdr3_nt: TGCGCCAGCAGCGCCAGCGGGACAGGGGGGACTGAAGCTTTCTTT

v_call: TRBV5-1
d_call: TRBD2
j_call: TRBJ2-3
clone_size: NA
cdr3_aa: CASSLSGGPWADTQYF
cdr3_nt: TGCGCCAGCAGCCTTAGCGGGGGGCCCTGGGCAGATACGCAGTATTTT

v_call: TRBV30
d_call: NA
j_call: TRBJ1-1
clone_size: NA
cdr3_aa: CAWSAGAPLAFF
cdr3_nt: TGTGCCTGGAGTGCCGGAGCCCCCTTAGCTTTCTTT

v_call: TRBV28
d_call: TRBD1
j_call: TRBJ2-7
clone_size: NA
cdr3_aa: CASTGELSYEQYF
cdr3_nt: TGTGCCAGTACAGGGGAACTTTCCTACGAGCAGTACTTC

v_call: TRBV4-1
d_call: NA
j_call: TRBJ1-5
clone_size: few
cdr3_aa: CASSQELLRMGQPQHF
cdr3_nt: TGCGCCAGCAGCCAAGAGCTCTTAAGAATGGGTCAGCCCCAGCATTTT

v_call: TRBV4-2
d_call: NA
j_call: TRBJ2-1
clone_size: NA
cdr3_aa: CASSQGLVGGLSQFF
cdr3_nt: TGTGCCAGCAGCCAAGGACTAGTCGGAGGCCTATCGCAGTTCTTC

v_call: TRBV5-1
d_call: NA
j_call: TRBJ2-6
clone_size: once
cdr3_aa: CASSLAGDPAGANVLTF
cdr3_nt: TGCGCCAGCAGCTTGGCGGGCGACCCAGCTGGGGCCAACGTCCTGACTTTC

v_call: TRBV15
d_call: TRBD2
j_call: TRBJ2-5
clone_size: NA
cdr3_aa: CATSRGLLAGGTETQYF
cdr3_nt: TGTGCCACCAGCAGAGGCCTCCTAGCGGGGGGAACAGAGACCCAGTACTTC

v_call: TRBV27
d_call: TRBD1
j_call: TRBJ1-5
clone_size: NA
cdr3_aa: CASSLDRMSQPQHF
cdr3_nt: TGTGCCAGCAGTTTGGACAGGATGAGTCAGCCCCAGCATTTT

v_call: TRBV5-5
d_call: NA
j_call: TRBJ2-7
clone_size: NA
cdr3_aa: CASSLAVNPSDEQYF
cdr3_nt: TGTGCCAGCAGCTTGGCTGTTAACCCCTCGGACGAGCAGTACTTC

v_call: TRBV28
d_call: NA
j_call: TRBJ1-5
clone_size: NA
cdr3_aa: CASSLISNQPQHF
cdr3_nt: TGTGCCAGCAGTTTAATTAGCAATCAGCCCCAGCATTTT

v_call: TRBV25-1
d_call: TRBD1
j_call: TRBJ1-2
clone_size: NA
cdr3_aa: CASTWDRNYGYTF
cdr3_nt: TGTGCCAGCACCTGGGACAGAAACTATGGCTACACCTTC

v_call: TRBV5-1
d_call: NA
j_call: TRBJ2-3
clone_size: once
cdr3_aa: CASSRDRQEDTQYF
cdr3_nt: TGCGCCAGCAGCCGGGACCGCCAAGAAGATACGCAGTATTTT

v_call: TRBV20-1
d_call: TRBD2
j_call: TRBJ2-7
clone_size: NA
cdr3_aa: CSASELTSGEQYF
cdr3_nt: TGCAGTGCTAGTGAATTGACTAGCGGTGAGCAGTACTTC

v_call: TRBV20-1
d_call: NA
j_call: TRBJ2-5
clone_size: NA
cdr3_aa: CSASGQEETQYF
cdr3_nt: TGCAGTGCTAGTGGGCAGGAAGAGACCCAGTACTTC

v_call: TRBV25-1
d_call: NA
j_call: TRBJ2-1
clone_size: NA
cdr3_aa: CASSELGGSYNEQFF
cdr3_nt: TGTGCCAGCAGTGAATTGGGAGGTTCCTACAATGAGCAGTTCTTC